This T cell receptor (beta chain) comes out of a study of blood T cells in healthy people across ages. This clonotype was counted a few times. A J-beta primer mix and a sample-barcoded 5' primer were used in a second PCR of about 7 to 12 cycles. Each CDR3 protein is one row after TCRdb ran MiXCR on the 5' RACE reads. The data show under 2,000,000 distinct CDR3 sequences, less than 50% seen once. Per germline, CDR1 DFQATT and CDR2 SNEGSKA (reference sequence). The CDR3 length is 14 residues. The trim removed 5 bases at V and 6 bases at J, leaving 10 bases unmatched. Sequences were obtained from blood. The receptor was derived from a middle-aged woman in good health. The V and J genes are TRBV20-1 and TRBJ2-7; 10 positions agree with TRBD1. The DNA of the CDR3 is TGCAGTGCTCCGGACAGGGGGGGTCTGGGCGAGCAGTACTTC. This encodes CSAPDRGGLGEQYF.